This T cell receptor (beta chain) originates from a study of T cell responses to AZD1222 COVID-19 vaccine. The repertoire was sequenced with immunoSEQ multiplex PCR; TCRdb's copy has only in-frame clones and lacks some. The table lists 100,000 to 140,000 clones, 70% to 90% of them singletons. Study-wide results and caveats: White British donors predominated, females outnumbered males, and clonal diversity was possibly underestimated. The breadth and depth of Spike-specific TCRs increased once two AZD1222 doses had been given. Seropositive at baseline were only six AZD1222 recipients. Researchers report vaccine-associated CD4 TCRs spanning spike, with dominance at 160-218 and 743-854.

As to this clone: What it binds is unknown.

This sample comprised peripheral blood, obtained on day 0 of AZD1222 vaccination. This sequence was found in an adult in good health.

For the CDR3, the DNA is TGTGCCAGTAGTATGACAGGCCCCTACGAGCAGTACTTC. It is translated as CASSMTGPYEQYF. The chain combines TRBV19 with TRBJ2-7, with D possibly matching TRBD1 (6 bases). Germline CDR1 reads LNHDA; CDR2 reads SQIVND (reference sequence). V gave up 3 bases and J gave up 2 bases, with 8 bases separating them. The CDR3 has 13 residues.